This T cell receptor beta chain was obtained from a study of T cell clusters in autoimmune cytopenias. Multiplex touch-down PCR amplified TRB using TRB-A and TRB-B pools in one tube. TCRdb re-called the multiplex PCR reads and gives one entry per CDR3 protein, without DNA. Its listing shows 2,000 or so distinct CDR3 sequences. According to its frequency, this clonotype is medium-sized. Its antigen is as yet unknown. Each sample's input was about 250 ng genomic DNA, 38,000 or so genome equivalents. Study results and caveats: Primary autoimmune cytopenia patients seemingly lacked the physiological T cell clusters found in healthy donors. A dominant lymphoma-associated repertoire apparently masked the cluster-lack signature in secondary cytopenia versus chronic lymphocytic leukemia.

Material for sequencing was peripheral blood. The sequence came from a human donor with an autoimmune cytopenia or autoimmune hepatitis (not recorded which).

CDR3 in amino acids: CASSDIAGNTIYF. The chain joins TRBV6-1 to TRBJ1-3. CDR3 length equals 13 residues. Germline V gene data show CDR1 as MNHNS and CDR2 as SASEGT.